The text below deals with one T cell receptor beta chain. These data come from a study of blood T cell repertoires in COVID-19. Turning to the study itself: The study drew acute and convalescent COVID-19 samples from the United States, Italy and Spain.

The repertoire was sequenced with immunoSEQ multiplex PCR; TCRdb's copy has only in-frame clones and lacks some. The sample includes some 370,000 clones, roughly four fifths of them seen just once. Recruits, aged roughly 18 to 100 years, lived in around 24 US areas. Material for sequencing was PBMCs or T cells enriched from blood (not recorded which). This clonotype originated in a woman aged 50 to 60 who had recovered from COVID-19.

The DNA of the CDR3 is TGCGCCAGCGGAGGGGAGTCGGGGTATGGCTACACCTTC. The encoded protein is CASGGESGYGYTF. The rearrangement links TRBV5-1 to TRBJ1-2, with D tentatively TRBD1 (5 bases). CDR1 SGHRS and CDR2 YFSETQ come from the germline V gene. Trimming removed 7 bases at V and 5 bases at J, with 15 bases between. The CDR3 is 13 residues long. The full variable domain, its missing parts supplied by reference TRBV5-1 and TRBJ1-2, is KAGVTQTPRYLIKTRGQQVTLSCSPISGHRSVSWYQQTPGQGLQFLFEYFSETQRNKGNFPGRFSGRQFSNSRSEMNVSTLELGDSALYLCASGGESGYGYTFGSGTRLTVV.